Listed below are T cell receptor beta chains from one sample, sequenced in a study of cytomegalovirus exposure and HLA in healthy donors. TCRdb keeps only in-frame clones here, not all; method: immunoSEQ multiplex PCR. Here the sample spans some 150,000 clones, under 75% being singletons. Sequencing was carried out using PBMCs. The source of these receptors is a woman aged 40 to 50 in good health and CMV-seronegative. Each CDR3 is given with its conserved first and last residue. D genes are given only for firm matches. Size is stated for part of the rows, as once, few or many counts, or as a class when the clone is expanded.

NA	TRBJ1-1	NA	TRBV30	CAWSSSGGTEAFF	TGTGCCTGGAGTTCCTCCGGAGGGACTGAAGCTTTCTTT
NA	TRBJ2-4	NA	TRBV5-1	CASSLDTSPLAKNIQYF	TGCGCCAGCAGCCTTGACACGTCGCCCCTAGCCAAAAACATTCAGTACTTC
NA	TRBJ2-6	NA	TRBV6-5	CASSQWSGANVLTF	TGTGCCAGCAGCCAGTGGTCTGGGGCCAACGTCCTGACTTTC
NA	TRBJ2-6	NA	TRBV18	CASSPSGSGANVLTF	TGTGCCAGCTCACCATCCGGCTCTGGGGCCAACGTCCTGACTTTC
NA	TRBJ1-2	NA	TRBV6-1	CASSESPPWTDGYTF	TGTGCCAGCAGTGAATCCCCACCTTGGACAGACGGCTACACCTTC
NA	TRBJ1-5	TRBD1	TRBV7-2	CASSPRYRGSYSNQPQHF	TGTGCCAGCAGCCCTCGATACAGGGGTTCTTATAGCAATCAGCCCCAGCATTTT
NA	TRBJ1-1	NA	TRBV7-2	CASSLGQVNTEAFF	TGTGCCAGCAGCTTAGGGCAGGTGAACACTGAAGCTTTCTTT
NA	TRBJ1-4	NA	TRBV7-9	CASSISQGNEKLFF	TGTGCCAGCAGCATATCGCAGGGAAATGAAAAACTGTTTTTT
NA	TRBJ1-2	TRBD1	TRBV10-3	CAISESRQGTNYGYTF	TGTGCCATCAGTGAGTCACGACAGGGTACTAACTATGGCTACACCTTC
NA	TRBJ2-1	NA	TRBV20-1	CSAPFGEQFF	TGCAGTGCCCCTTTCGGGGAGCAGTTCTTC
NA	TRBJ2-1	TRBD2	TRBV7-2	CASSPLAGGPNEQFF	TGTGCCAGCAGCCCCCTAGCGGGGGGGCCGAATGAGCAGTTCTTC
once	TRBJ1-1	TRBD1	TRBV5-8	CASSLGDSLTMNTEAFF	TGTGCCAGCAGCTTGGGGGACAGCCTCACTATGAACACTGAAGCTTTCTTT
NA	TRBJ1-1	NA	TRBV19	CASSIYGGKNTEAFF	TGTGCCAGTAGTATATACGGAGGCAAGAACACTGAAGCTTTCTTT
NA	TRBJ1-1	TRBD1	TRBV5-5	CASSPLQGAAFF	TGTGCCAGCAGTCCACTACAGGGGGCTGCTTTCTTT
NA	TRBJ2-1	NA	TRBV20-1	CSAWTAPEQFF	TGCAGTGCTTGGACAGCCCCGGAGCAGTTCTTC
NA	TRBJ1-6	NA	TRBV29-1	CSVTDKNNSPLHF	TGCAGCGTTACGGACAAGAATAATTCACCCCTCCACTTT
few	TRBJ1-1	NA	TRBV10-3	CAISNGNTEAFF	TGTGCCATCAGTAACGGGAACACTGAAGCTTTCTTT
NA	TRBJ2-7	TRBD1	TRBV28	CASSLLTGGSYEQYF	TGTGCCAGCAGTTTACTCACAGGGGGCTCCTACGAGCAGTACTTC
few	TRBJ1-6	NA	TRBV18	CATSPLSGAYNSPLHF	TGTGCCACCTCACCCCTTTCAGGGGCCTATAATTCACCCCTCCACTTT
NA	TRBJ2-7	NA	TRBV30	CAWSEPPREQYF	TGTGCCTGGAGTGAGCCCCCCCGGGAGCAGTACTTC
NA	TRBJ1-3	NA	TRBV5-8	CASSRRVTNTIYF	TGTGCCAGCAGCCGGAGGGTCACTAACACCATATATTTT
few	TRBJ2-5	TRBD2	TRBV4-2	CASSQDSEIAGGQETQYF	TGTGCCAGCAGCCAAGATTCGGAAATAGCGGGGGGCCAAGAGACCCAGTACTTC
NA	TRBJ1-5	TRBD1	TRBV6-5	CASRGGGSNQPQHF	TGTGCCAGCCGTGGAGGGGGCAGCAATCAGCCCCAGCATTTT
few	TRBJ1-1	NA	TRBV29-1	CSARAFNTEAFF	TGCAGCGCGAGAGCTTTCAACACTGAAGCTTTCTTT
few	TRBJ1-2	NA	TRBV20-1	CSARPDYGYTF	TGCAGTGCTAGACCGGACTATGGCTACACCTTC
NA	TRBJ1-1	NA	TRBV4-2	CASSQDLMQSYTEAFF	TGTGCCAGCAGCCAAGATCTTATGCAGTCCTACACTGAAGCTTTCTTT
few	TRBJ1-1	NA	TRBV5-1	CASSSWGETEAFF	TGCGCCAGCAGCTCTTGGGGGGAAACTGAAGCTTTCTTT
NA	TRBJ2-7	NA	TRBV25-1	CASRSPRGRNEQYF	TGTGCCAGCCGCAGTCCCAGGGGGAGGAACGAGCAGTACTTC
NA	TRBJ2-7	TRBD1	TRBV5-8	CATTQPTGTGLYEQYF	TGTGCCACTACACAACCCACCGGGACAGGACTTTACGAGCAGTACTTC
few	TRBJ2-2	NA	TRBV7-7	CASSPGDTGELFF	TGTGCCAGCAGCCCAGGGGACACCGGGGAGCTGTTTTTT
NA	TRBJ2-5	NA	TRBV6-1	CASSGGGALQETQYF	TGTGCCAGCAGTGGGGGTGGGGCCCTCCAAGAGACCCAGTACTTC
NA	TRBJ1-1	NA	TRBV7-3	CASSRFKGSEAFF	TGTGCCAGCAGCCGCTTTAAGGGGTCTGAAGCTTTCTTT
few	TRBJ1-4	TRBD1	TRBV12-5	CASGPGQGREKLFF	TGTGCTAGTGGTCCCGGACAGGGACGTGAAAAACTGTTTTTT
few	TRBJ1-5	NA	TRBV28	CASSLLPAGNQPQHF	TGTGCCAGCAGTTTACTGCCGGCAGGAAATCAGCCCCAGCATTTT
NA	TRBJ1-2	NA	TRBV6-1	CASSEAAGGSIGYTF	TGTGCCAGCAGTGAAGCGGCGGGGGGGTCTATCGGCTACACCTTC
once	TRBJ1-1	TRBD1	TRBV19	CATSQGAGTEAFF	TGTGCCACTTCACAGGGGGCCGGCACTGAAGCTTTCTTT
NA	TRBJ2-7	NA	TRBV29-1	CSAQGNTYEQYF	TGCAGCGCCCAGGGGAATACCTACGAGCAGTACTTC
NA	TRBJ1-5	TRBD1	TRBV6-1	CASAYRGISNQPQHF	TGTGCCAGCGCTTACAGGGGGATCAGCAATCAGCCCCAGCATTTT
NA	TRBJ2-1	NA	TRBV27	CASSLAYSSYNEQFF	TGTGCCAGCAGTTTAGCGTACAGCTCCTACAATGAGCAGTTCTTC
NA	TRBJ1-2	TRBD1	TRBV29-1	CSVSRGQYGYTF	TGCAGCGTTTCGAGGGGGCAGTATGGCTACACCTTC
NA	TRBJ1-1	NA	TRBV7-6	CASSPGHRGTEAFF	TGTGCCAGCAGCCCGGGACATCGGGGCACTGAAGCTTTCTTT
NA	TRBJ1-4	NA	TRBV7-8	CASRSAGPVDEKLFF	TGTGCCAGCAGATCGGCGGGACCAGTCGATGAAAAACTGTTTTTT
NA	TRBJ2-6	NA	TRBV30	CAWRKEGSGANVLTF	TGTGCCTGGAGGAAAGAGGGCTCTGGGGCCAACGTCCTGACTTTC
NA	TRBJ2-5	TRBD1	TRBV19	CASSARQGWETQYF	TGTGCCAGTAGTGCCCGACAGGGGTGGGAGACCCAGTACTTC
NA	TRBJ1-3	NA	TRBV4-1	CASSQVGGGNTIYF	TGCGCCAGCAGCCAAGTAGGGGGTGGAAACACCATATATTTT
NA	TRBJ2-3	TRBD2	TRBV4-3	CASSQVSGVIRDTQYF	TGCGCCAGCAGCCAAGTTAGCGGGGTAATAAGAGATACGCAGTATTTT
NA	TRBJ2-7	NA	TRBV7-9	CASSPGARGEQYF	TGTGCCAGCAGCCCTGGGGCAAGGGGCGAGCAGTACTTC
NA	TRBJ2-7	NA	TRBV5-1	CASSEDGVWNYEQYF	TGCGCCAGCAGCGAAGACGGAGTATGGAACTACGAGCAGTACTTC
NA	TRBJ2-5	TRBD2	TRBV18	CASSLPTGGLGETQYF	TGTGCCAGCTCCCTCCCGACGGGGGGGCTCGGGGAGACCCAGTACTTC
NA	TRBJ1-3	NA	TRBV5-1	CASSVGDGGRTGNTIYF	TGCGCCAGCAGCGTCGGGGATGGGGGCAGAACTGGAAACACCATATATTTT
few	TRBJ1-5	NA	TRBV6-5	CASSYSSGSQPQHF	TGTGCCAGCAGTTACTCGAGCGGGTCCCAGCCCCAGCATTTT
NA	TRBJ2-5	NA	TRBV30	CAWSVSLQSRGGRETQYF	TGTGCCTGGAGTGTAAGCCTCCAATCGCGGGGCGGTCGGGAGACCCAGTACTTC
NA	TRBJ1-1	NA	TRBV7-2	CASSFTVLTNTEAFF	TGTGCCAGCAGCTTCACGGTCCTAACGAACACTGAAGCTTTCTTT
NA	TRBJ1-6	TRBD1	TRBV2	CASSDWDRDNSPLHF	TGTGCCAGCAGTGACTGGGACAGGGATAATTCACCCCTCCACTTT
once	TRBJ1-1	NA	TRBV6-5	CASSYSGLKNTEAFF	TGTGCCAGCAGTTACTCTGGCCTCAAGAACACTGAAGCTTTCTTT